The source of this TCR beta chain is a study of OX40 agonist ivuxolimab in advanced cancers. Study context: Every 2 weeks, patients received ivuxolimab intravenously, dosed at 0.01 to 10 mg/kg.

Per the germline V gene, CDR1 is SGHDN and CDR2 is FVKESK. The V gene end was trimmed by 1 base and the J gene end by 4 bases; junction bases not matched to a gene: 8. This CDR3 is 17 amino acids long. Sampling times: baseline, cycle 4 day 1, cycle 7 day 1. Sequenced by immunoSEQ multiplex PCR; TCRdb stores in-frame clones only, minus some. The repertoire consists of around 46,000 clones, with roughly nine tenths occurring once and the leading ten covering about 13%. The rearrangement joins TRBV14 to TRBJ2-1; 9 nucleotides align to TRBD1. The sample consisted of CD4+ or CD8+ T cells sorted from blood, taken in a trial of the OX40 agonist ivuxolimab. This receptor was taken from an adult with an advanced solid tumor such as melanoma, head and neck, liver or kidney cancer. CDR3 coding DNA: TGTGCCAGCAGCCAAGGAAGAGGGACAGGGACTTACAATGAGCAGTTCTTC. Residues: CASSQGRGTGTYNEQFF.